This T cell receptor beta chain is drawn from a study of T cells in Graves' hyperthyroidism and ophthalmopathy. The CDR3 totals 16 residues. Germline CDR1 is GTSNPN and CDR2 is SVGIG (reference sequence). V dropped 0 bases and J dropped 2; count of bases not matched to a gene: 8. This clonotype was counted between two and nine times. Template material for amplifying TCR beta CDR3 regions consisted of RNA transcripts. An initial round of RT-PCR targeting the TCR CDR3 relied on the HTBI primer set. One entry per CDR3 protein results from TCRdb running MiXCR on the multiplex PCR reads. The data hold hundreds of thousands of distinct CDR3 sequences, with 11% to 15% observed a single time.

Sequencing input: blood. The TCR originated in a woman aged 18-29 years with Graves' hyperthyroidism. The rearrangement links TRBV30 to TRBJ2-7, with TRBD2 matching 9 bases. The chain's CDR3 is CAWSVLAGAGAYEQYF. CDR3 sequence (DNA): TGTGCCTGGAGTGTATTAGCGGGAGCGGGCGCCTACGAGCAGTACTTC.